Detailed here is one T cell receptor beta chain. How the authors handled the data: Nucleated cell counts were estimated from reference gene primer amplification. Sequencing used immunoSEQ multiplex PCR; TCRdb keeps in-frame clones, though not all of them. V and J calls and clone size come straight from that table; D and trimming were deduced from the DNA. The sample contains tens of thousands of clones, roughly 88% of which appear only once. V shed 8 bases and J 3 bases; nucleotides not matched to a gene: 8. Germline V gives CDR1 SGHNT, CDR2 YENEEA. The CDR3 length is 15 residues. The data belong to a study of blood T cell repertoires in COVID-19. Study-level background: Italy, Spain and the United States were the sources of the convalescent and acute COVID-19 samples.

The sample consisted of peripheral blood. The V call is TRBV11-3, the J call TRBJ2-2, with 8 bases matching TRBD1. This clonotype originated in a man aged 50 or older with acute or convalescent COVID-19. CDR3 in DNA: TGTGCCAGCGGACCAGGGGGCGCCGACACCGGGGAGCTGTTTTTT. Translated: CASGPGGADTGELFF.